This T cell receptor (beta chain) was obtained from a study of cytomegalovirus exposure and HLA in healthy donors. Study observations and caveats: Cytomegalovirus-associated status was assigned to some 180 TCR beta chains.

Points on this clone: The antigen is not known.

V was shortened by 2 bases and J by 0 bases, with 11 bases between the two germline ends. The germline gives CDR1 ENHRY, CDR2 SYGVKD. The CDR3 is 16 residues long. Primers for the PCR totalled 60 Vbeta and 13 Jbeta. Authors' analysis steps: In a later analysis, tens of millions of unique TCR beta chains included roughly 11 million shared by two or more donors. This table comes from immunoSEQ multiplex PCR, and its TCRdb copy is limited to in-frame clones, with some not included. V and J calls and clone size are as listed in that table; D and trimming were resolved from the DNA. Found here are under 150,000 clones, 80% to 90% of them singletons; the top ten hold approximately 2.4%.

The chain carries TRBV10-3 and TRBJ1-3; D is perhaps TRBD1 (6 bases). Sequencing was carried out using PBMCs. The TCR was taken from a man aged 45-65 years in good health and CMV-seronegative. The CDR3 here is CAISEPDSLSGNTIYF. The CDR3 DNA reads as TGTGCCATCAGTGAGCCGGACAGTCTCTCTGGAAACACCATATATTTT.